The TCR beta chain under discussion was sequenced for a study of T cell responses to AZD1222 COVID-19 vaccine. Comment on this clone: Its antigen is currently unknown.

V shed 4 bases and J 5 bases; nucleotides not matched to a gene: 8. The CDR3 loop spans 15 amino acids. Looked up from germline, CDR1 is KGHDR and CDR2 is SFDVKD. Study conclusions and caveats: At baseline, just five to seven AZD1222 recipients tested seropositive. Donors were chiefly white British, with a greater number of females, and clonal diversity was perhaps underestimated. Every sample of the repertoires postdated the peak T cell response. Nearly half of unique spike-specific TCRs reportedly avoided B.1.351 and B.1.1.7 mutated regions.

Assay: immunoSEQ multiplex PCR; the TCRdb copy retains only in-frame clones and omits some. The sample consists of more than 95,000 clones, 85% to 90% of them appearing once. The TCR sequence derives from an adult in good health. The chain links TRBV24-1 to TRBJ2-5; 8 bases align to TRBD1. Sample: peripheral blood, taken on day 0 of AZD1222 vaccination. CDR3 DNA: TGTGCCACCAGTGACTCCAGGGGGCCAGGGGAGACCCAGTACTTC. Amino acids: CATSDSRGPGETQYF.